Following are 30 T cell receptor beta chains from one sample sequenced in a study of T cells in localized non-small cell lung cancer. The data were produced by immunoSEQ multiplex PCR, yet TCRdb's version contains in-frame clones alone and is incomplete. The sample has some 1,600 clones, roughly 24% seen once; the top ten hold around 4.8%. The sequenced sample was lung tumor tissue, obtained before any cancer treatment. The origin of the receptors is a male donor aged 60 or over with stage II lung adenocarcinoma.

In this sample, this clone is medium-sized (0.01 to 0.1%). This chain joins TRBV7-2 and TRBJ2-1; maybe TRBD2 (5 bases). The CDR3 has 13 amino acids. CDR1 and CDR2 from the germline V gene are SGHTA and FQGNSA. Between the trimmed V and J ends, which lost 10 bases and 2 bases, there was a span of 12 bases. The CDR3 is CAIRSGAYNEQFF. The CDR3 nucleotides read TGTGCCATCCGGAGCGGCGCCTACAATGAGCAGTTCTTC.

This chain uses TRBV19 with TRBJ2-3, with D perhaps matching TRBD1 (6 bases). V was trimmed by 11 bases and J by 2 bases, leaving 14 bases between them. The CDR3 spans 13 residues. CDR1 and CDR2 (germline): LNHDA, SQIVND (reference sequence). The chain's CDR3 is CASRAGATDTQYF. CDR3 nucleotides: TGTGCCTCGAGGGCAGGGGCCACAGATACGCAGTATTTT. Full variable domain (outside the CDR3, taken from reference TRBV19 and TRBJ2-3): DGGITQSPKYLFRKEGQNVTLSCEQNLNHDAMYWYRQDPGQGLRLIYYSQIVNDFQKGDIAEGYSVSREKKESFPLTVTSAQKNPTAFYLCASRAGATDTQYFGPGTRLTVL.

This clone was recorded a few times. The rearrangement joins TRBV11-3 to TRBJ2-7; 7 bases fit TRBD2. The CDR3 has 15 amino acids. J was trimmed by 7 bases and V by 3 bases; bases with no gene match: 12. Germline-derived CDR1 and CDR2 are SGHNT and YENEEA. This CDR3 is CASSLVRLAEDEQYF. For the CDR3, the DNA is TGTGCCAGCAGCTTGGTACGGCTAGCGGAGGATGAGCAGTACTTC.

Relative to its sample, this clone is large (0.1 to 1%). The chain combines TRBV6-8 with TRBJ1-1, with unresolved D. Germline V CDR1 and CDR2: MNHGY, SAAAGT. V lost 6 bases and J 1 base, leaving 12 bases between the germline ends. The CDR3 has 14 residues. CDR3 sequence: CASRLAPSNTEAFF. DNA for the CDR3: TGTGCCAGCAGATTGGCCCCCTCGAACACTGAAGCTTTCTTT.

This clone occurred a few times. The genes are TRBV11-3 and TRBJ2-2; TRBD2 matches at 8 bases. In germline, CDR1 is SGHNT, CDR2 YENEEA. The J segment lost 3 bases and the V segment lost 0 bases, leaving 6 bases of the junction unmatched. The CDR3 runs to 17 residues. CDR3 sequence: CASSLDDSGTDTGELFF. The CDR3 DNA is TGTGCCAGCAGCTTAGATGATAGCGGGACCGACACCGGGGAGCTGTTTTTT.

This clone occurred a few times. This rearrangement joins TRBV10-3 to TRBJ2-3, with 9 nucleotides matching TRBD2. CDR1 and CDR2 (germline): ENHRY, SYGVKD. This CDR3 is 18 amino acids long. The ends lost 2 bases at V and 0 bases at J; junction bases unmatched: 9. In nucleotides, the CDR3 is TGTGCCATCAGTGAGACCCTAGCTAGCGGGGTGAGCACAGATACGCAGTATTTT. Translating it yields CAISETLASGVSTDTQYF.

The chain employs TRBV5-1 and TRBJ2-7, with 10 bases that match TRBD2. Germline V gene sequence: CDR1 SGHRS, CDR2 YFSETQ. Unmatched junction bases numbered 6, after V lost 4 bases and J lost 5 bases. The CDR3 is made up of 14 amino acids. CDR3 in amino acids: CASSRGLALNEQYF. DNA of the CDR3: TGCGCCAGCAGCAGGGGACTAGCGCTCAACGAGCAGTACTTC.

This clone was counted between two and nine times. V and J are TRBV6-8 and TRBJ1-1; D remains ambiguous. Germline values: CDR1 MNHGY, CDR2 SAAAGT. The CDR3 spans 16 residues. Trimming cost V 5 bases and J 5 bases, with 21 bases left between them. This chain's CDR3 is CASSELRNPLGTEAFF. The CDR3, as DNA: TGTGCCAGCAGTGAGTTAAGGAATCCCCTGGGGACTGAAGCTTTCTTT.

The V gene is TRBV6-8, the J gene TRBJ2-7, with 10 bases identical to TRBD1. CDR3 length equals 16 residues. Germline values: CDR1 MNHGY, CDR2 SAAAGT. The ends lost 5 bases at V and 0 bases at J; junction bases unmatched: 7. CDR3 region: CASSRQGADLSYEQYF. For the CDR3, the DNA is TGTGCCAGCAGTCGACAGGGGGCCGACCTCTCCTACGAGCAGTACTTC.

The sample holds a few counts of this clone. V usage is TRBV4-1 and J usage is TRBJ2-3, with D possibly being TRBD2 (6 bases). CDR1 is MGHRA and CDR2 is YSYEKL in the germline V gene. This CDR3 contains 16 residues. Trimming stripped 7 bases from V and 5 bases from J, with 22 bases between. The CDR3 sequence is CASTPGRFEMGDTQYF. Here the CDR3 DNA reads TGCGCCAGCACGCCTGGGAGGTTCGAAATGGGAGATACGCAGTATTTT.

The chain uses TRBV6-8 and TRBJ1-1, with D unresolved. The CDR3 consists of 13 residues. Germline loops: CDR1 MNHGY, CDR2 SAAAGT. Trimming cost V 2 bases and J 0 bases, with 4 bases left between them. The CDR3 loop reads CASSYVLNTEAFF. The CDR3 nucleotides are TGTGCCAGCAGTTACGTCTTGAACACTGAAGCTTTCTTT.

By proportion, this clone is medium-sized. This sequence joins TRBV11-3 and TRBJ1-1; D ambiguous. Germline CDR1 SGHNT, CDR2 YENEEA. CDR3 length: 15 residues. Trimming pared 1 base from V and 1 base from J, leaving 10 bases between. CDR3 loop: CASSLVRKSNTEAFF. Written as DNA, the CDR3 is TGTGCCAGCAGCTTAGTGAGAAAGTCGAACACTGAAGCTTTCTTT.

V gene TRBV14 combines with J gene TRBJ1-2; D may be TRBD1 (5 bases). Trimming took off 1 base at V and 1 base at J, with 13 bases between the two ends. The CDR3 is 16 amino acids. From germline, CDR1 is SGHDN and CDR2 FVKESK. The CDR3 loop reads CASSQATGLFNYGYTF. The CDR3, as DNA: TGTGCCAGCAGCCAAGCTACAGGTTTATTTAACTATGGCTACACCTTC.

The chain employs TRBV6-8 and TRBJ2-7; D is ambiguous. There are 12 residues in the CDR3. Germline-derived CDR1 and CDR2 are MNHGY and SAAAGT. V lost 5 bases, J lost 5 bases, and 10 bases lay in between. CDR3 DNA sequence: TGTGCCAGCAGTAACGGACCCAACGAGCAGTACTTC. This sequence encodes CASSNGPNEQYF.

This clone was observed a few times. This chain uses TRBV6-8 with TRBJ1-3, with D uncertain. V lost 0 bases to trimming and J lost 1 base, with 13 bases between them. Germline CDR1 MNHGY, CDR2 SAAAGT. This CDR3 region has 17 residues. CDR3 nucleotide sequence: TGTGCCAGCAGTTACTCAAGTGCCCGGGGTTCTGGAAACACCATATATTTT. Translated, it gives CASSYSSARGSGNTIYF.

This clone was seen a handful of times. This rearrangement joins TRBV11-3 to TRBJ2-2; 7 bases line up with TRBD1. CDR1 SGHNT and CDR2 YENEEA come from the germline V gene. After removal of 5 bases from V and 4 bases from J, the junction contained 7 bases not matched to a gene. The CDR3 contains 15 residues. The chain's CDR3 is CASSLGDSPTGELFF. The CDR3 region has the DNA TGTGCCAGCAGCCTGGGGGACAGTCCCACCGGGGAGCTGTTTTTT.

By share of the sample, this clone is medium-sized (0.01 to 0.1%). This chain uses TRBV6-8 with TRBJ1-5; TRBD1 matches at 7 bases. The germline gives CDR1 MNHGY, CDR2 SAAAGT. The junction had 6 bases not matched to a gene; V was cut back by 5 bases and J by 2 bases. The CDR3 loop spans 15 amino acids. This CDR3 is CASSQPGQGNQPQHF. As DNA, the CDR3 is TGTGCCAGCAGTCAACCCGGACAGGGCAATCAGCCCCAGCATTTT.

A word on this clone: This sample also contains other DNA sequences that code for the same CDR3. The chain combines TRBV11-3 with TRBJ1-1; 11 positions agree with TRBD1. The CDR3 has 14 residues. Germline CDR1 and CDR2: SGHNT and YENEEA. V lost 5 bases to trimming and J lost 2 bases; unmatched junction nucleotides: 1. The CDR3 DNA is TGTGCCAGCAGCCGGACAGGGGGCAACACTGAAGCTTTCTTT. Protein: CASSRTGGNTEAFF. The whole variable domain, remainder taken from reference TRBV11-3 and TRBJ1-1, is EAGVVQSPRYKIIEKKQPVAFWCNPISGHNTLYWYLQNLGQGPELLIRYENEEAVDDSQLPKDRFSAERLKGVDSTLKIQPAELGDSAVYLCASSRTGGNTEAFFGQGTRLTVV.

The chain is built from TRBV6-8 and TRBJ2-3; TRBD2 matches 9 bases. The CDR3 is made up of 16 amino acids. J gave up 2 bases and V 2 bases, and 5 bases lay outside the gene matches. Germline loops: CDR1 MNHGY, CDR2 SAAAGT. Written as DNA, the CDR3 is TGTGCCAGCAGTTACGCCGCGGGGGGGTACACAGATACGCAGTATTTT. Translating it yields CASSYAAGGYTDTQYF.

This clone was seen only a few times. The chain has TRBV7-1 and TRBJ1-6; D perhaps matches TRBD1 (5 bases). TRBV7-1 is flagged as an ORF with uncertain function. The ends were cut back, 5 bases at V and 8 bases at J, with 10 bases in the middle. This CDR3 region has 13 residues. CDR3 region: CASSTGRDSPLHF. CDR3 bases: TGTGCCAGCAGCACGGGACGGGATTCACCCCTCCACTTT.

The chain is built from TRBV6-8 and TRBJ1-1; the D gene is possibly TRBD1 (6 bases). CDR3 length equals 14 residues. From germline, CDR1 is MNHGY and CDR2 SAAAGT. Trimming removed 2 bases from V and 4 bases from J, with 11 bases in between. The CDR3 here is CASSYQGLGTEAFF. The CDR3 bases are TGTGCCAGCAGTTACCAGGGGCTGGGCACTGAAGCTTTCTTT.

This clone was counted between two and nine times. The chain links TRBV11-3 to TRBJ1-5; weak D call: TRBD1 (6 bases). V lost 4 bases and J 6 bases, leaving 16 bases between the germline ends. The germline V gene has CDR1 SGHNT and CDR2 YENEEA. The CDR3 runs to 15 residues. The CDR3 bases are TGTGCCAGCAGCTCCGGCCCAGGGGACGTTCAGCCCCAGCATTTT. Translated: CASSSGPGDVQPQHF.

This clone is labeled large (0.1 to 1%). V usage is TRBV11-3 and J usage is TRBJ1-5, with D perhaps TRBD1 (5 bases). Germline V gene data show CDR1 as SGHNT and CDR2 as YENEEA. V shed 7 bases and J shed 0 bases, with 13 bases lying between them. The CDR3 contains 15 residues. CDR3 sequence reads: CASTLERGSNQPQHF. Written as DNA, the CDR3 is TGTGCCAGCACCCTAGAAAGGGGTAGCAATCAGCCCCAGCATTTT.

This clone was recorded once. The chain is built from TRBV18 and TRBJ2-5; D remains unclear. Germline V CDR1 and CDR2: KGHSH, LQKENI. The V gene lost 3 bases and the J gene lost 2 bases, with 10 bases spanning the gap. The CDR3 runs 14 residues. CDR3 DNA sequence: TGTGCCAGCTCACCTGGGATTTTACAAGAGACCCAGTACTTC. Translation gives CASSPGILQETQYF.

V is TRBV28 and J is TRBJ2-5; no reliable D call. The CDR3 loop spans 13 amino acids. The V end was cut by 6 bases, the J end by 6 bases, with 14 bases between. Per the germline V gene, CDR1 is MDHEN and CDR2 is SYDVKM. The DNA of the CDR3 is TGTGCCAGCAGAACGACCGTGAGACAGACCCAGTACTTC. Translating gives CASRTTVRQTQYF.

This clone is judged large. The junction departs from the called germline gene at one end, perhaps through a read error. V is TRBV6-8 and J is TRBJ2-1; the match to TRBD2 covers 11 bases. Per the germline V gene, CDR1 is MNHGY and CDR2 is SAAAGT. The CDR3 spans 18 residues. CDR3 coding DNA: TGTGCCAGCAGTGACTCTGAACTAGCGGGGGTGAATTACAATGAGCAGTTCTTC. This codes for CASSDSELAGVNYNEQFF.

In its sample, this clone ranks as medium-sized. The chain carries TRBV6-8 and TRBJ2-3; 8 positions match TRBD2. This CDR3 region has 16 residues. CDR1 MNHGY and CDR2 SAAAGT come from the germline V gene. V lost 5 bases to trimming and J lost 3 bases; unmatched junction nucleotides: 10. DNA of the CDR3: TGTGCCAGCAGTGGCCCGGCGGGGGGCGGTACAGATACGCAGTATTTT. Protein sequence: CASSGPAGGGTDTQYF.

The chain is built from TRBV30 and TRBJ2-7; D not resolved. CDR1 and CDR2 from the germline V gene are GTSNPN and SVGIG (reference sequence). The CDR3 sequence is 13 residues long. The V gene lost 3 bases and the J gene lost 2 bases, with 11 bases spanning the gap. CDR3 protein: CAWRVPGTYEQYF. CDR3 coding DNA: TGTGCCTGGAGGGTTCCGGGCACCTACGAGCAGTACTTC.

The chain couples TRBV10-2 to TRBJ2-2; TRBD1 or TRBD2 may be the D gene (5 bases each). The germline V and J ends were trimmed by 3 bases and 5 bases, with 10 bases remaining between them. Looked up from germline, CDR1 is WSHSY and CDR2 is SAAADI. CDR3 length: 14 amino acids. CDR3 bases: TGCGCCAGCAGTGATAACGGGGCAACCGGGGAGCTGTTTTTT. It yields the protein CASSDNGATGELFF.

In this sample, this clone turned up a few times. The V call is TRBV11-3, the J call TRBJ2-2, with D possibly TRBD1 on 5 matching bases. The V end was cut by 3 bases, the J end by 6 bases, with 11 bases between. The germline V gene has CDR1 SGHNT and CDR2 YENEEA. This CDR3 spans 14 amino acids. In nucleotides, the CDR3 is TGTGCCAGCAGCTTGATCAGGGCGGCCGGGGAGCTGTTTTTT. It codes for CASSLIRAAGELFF.